This T cell receptor beta chain was obtained from a study of T cell repertoires in aging, cancer and after chemotherapy. The template was genomic DNA from peripheral blood, not RNA. The table lists this clonotype with a few counts. No antigen is known for it. The V gene end was trimmed by 5 bases and the J gene end by 7 bases; junction bases not matched to a gene: 7. CDR1 is SEHNR and CDR2 is FQNEAQ in the germline V gene (reference sequence). The CDR3 is 15 amino acids. General study findings and limits: Lymphoid organ infiltration in hematological cancer patients may impair thymic emigration or peripheral T cell expansion. These repertoire data do not allow conclusions about immunological memory after chemotherapy.

TRB rearrangements spanning V, D and J were amplified using mixed TRB-A/B primers. TCRdb reprocessed the multiplex PCR reads via MiXCR and lists one record per CDR3 protein. The table has fewer than 2,000 distinct CDR3 sequences, under 35% seen once. The sequenced sample was blood. The chain recombines TRBV7-9 with TRBJ2-1, with 11 bases identical to TRBD1. This clonotype was obtained from a human donor with a blood cancer. This CDR3 is CASSPGQGEGNEQFF. The CDR3 nucleotides are TGTGCCAGCAGCCCGGGACAGGGGGAAGGAAATGAGCAGTTCTTC.